The 20 T cell receptor beta chains below all came from one sample that was sequenced in a study of identical twins. TCRdb itself ran the 5' RACE reads through MiXCR, one entry per CDR3 protein. The data contain about 550,000 distinct CDR3 sequences, more than 20% of them seen just once; the ten biggest clones take up 0.48%. The same sample was also used in a study of yellow fever vaccine responses in identical twins.

The material sequenced was CD4+ T cells sorted from blood. These receptors all stem from a woman under 30 in good health.

This chain joins TRBV7-2 and TRBJ2-2; TRBD2 is a possible D gene (7 bases). Trimming cost V 4 bases and J 6 bases, with 15 bases left between them. CDR1 SGHTA and CDR2 FQGNSA come from the germline V gene. The CDR3 is 15 residues long. CDR3 loop: CASSSLGGGPGELFF. DNA of the CDR3: TGTGCCAGCAGCTCGTTAGGGGGGGGCCCCGGGGAGCTGTTTTTT.

The chain links TRBV2 to TRBJ2-5; D is undetermined. V gave up 5 bases and J gave up 5 bases, with 12 bases separating them. Germline assignment: CDR1 SNHLY and CDR2 FYNNEI. The CDR3 runs 13 residues. The CDR3, as DNA: TGTGCCAGCAGTAGACGGCCTGGGGAGACCCAGTACTTC. Protein sequence: CASSRRPGETQYF.

This clonotype was counted only a few times. The rearrangement uses TRBV10-3 and TRBJ2-7; 10 bases map to TRBD2. Germline V lookup: CDR1 ENHRY, CDR2 SYGVKD. This CDR3 is built from 15 residues. V trimming: 3 bases; J trimming: 4 bases; junction bases outside the gene matches: 6. DNA of the CDR3: TGTGCCATCAGTGACTTATGGACTAGCGGATACGAGCAGTACTTC. Translation gives CAISDLWTSGYEQYF.

The chain combines TRBV5-1 with TRBJ2-1, with D uncertain. The CDR3 runs to 13 residues. With 2 bases removed from V and 9 bases from J, the gap between germline ends came to 12 bases. Looked up from germline, CDR1 is SGHRS and CDR2 is YFSETQ. The CDR3 loop reads CASSFSAETEQFF. Written as DNA, the CDR3 is TGCGCCAGCAGCTTCAGTGCGGAGACTGAGCAGTTCTTC.

This clonotype appeared a few times. The rearrangement uses TRBV7-6 and TRBJ2-5; D gene ambiguous. The CDR3 totals 13 residues. V was cut by 5 bases and J by 13 bases, with 20 bases left in between. Germline CDR1 reads SGHVS; CDR2 reads FNYEAQ. CDR3 sequence (DNA): TGTGCCAGCAGCCTAAGTGTGGTGGGCCAGTCGTACTTC. It is translated as CASSLSVVGQSYF.

The chain joins TRBV20-1 to TRBJ1-1; 7 nucleotides match TRBD1. The germline V gene has CDR1 DFQATT and CDR2 SNEGSKA (reference sequence). The CDR3 contains 14 residues. V shed 3 bases, J shed 4 bases, and the junction held 8 bases outside the gene matches. CDR3 sequence reads: CSASLNRGFTEAFF. DNA of the CDR3: TGCAGTGCTAGCCTGAACAGGGGTTTCACTGAAGCTTTCTTT.

This clonotype turned up a few times. The chain joins TRBV7-8 to TRBJ2-1, with 10 bases that match TRBD1. J gave up 5 bases and V 1 base, and 11 bases lay outside the gene matches. The CDR3 runs to 18 residues. Germline CDR1 reads SGHVS; CDR2 reads FQNEAQ. CDR3 sequence reads: CASSLVGQGTFGDNEQFF. CDR3 in DNA: TGTGCCAGCAGCTTAGTGGGACAGGGGACGTTCGGCGACAATGAGCAGTTCTTC.

The chain links TRBV6-5 to TRBJ2-5; maybe TRBD1 (6 bases). The CDR3 runs to 15 residues. Germline V lookup: CDR1 MNHEY, CDR2 SVGAGI. Trimming took off 0 bases at V and 2 bases at J, with 10 bases between the two ends. The CDR3 region has the DNA TGTGCCAGCAGTTACTCTGGCAGGGGACAAGAGACCCAGTACTTC. It codes for CASSYSGRGQETQYF.

This clonotype was seen ten or more times. CDR3: CASSLRGSNQPQHF. In DNA, the CDR3 is TGTGCCAGCAGCCTGAGGGGAAGCAATCAGCCCCAGCATTTT. The J gene is TRBJ1-5, the V gene TRBV5-6; maybe TRBD1 (5 bases). CDR1 SGHDT and CDR2 YYEEEE come from the germline V gene. The ends were cut back, 4 bases at V and 1 base at J, with 9 bases in the middle. The CDR3 consists of 14 residues.

The CDR3, as DNA: TGTGCCAGCAGCTTACTAGCGCAGGGCTACAATGAGCAGTTCTTC. Translation: CASSLLAQGYNEQFF. The chain links TRBV7-8 to TRBJ2-1; TRBD2 might be the D (6 bases). CDR1 SGHVS and CDR2 FQNEAQ come from the germline V gene. With 2 bases removed from V and 3 bases from J, the gap between germline ends came to 11 bases. The CDR3 has 15 residues.

J is TRBJ1-2 and V is TRBV10-3, with D possibly TRBD1 on 5 matching bases. V shed 7 bases and J shed 4 bases, with 13 bases lying between them. Per the germline V gene, CDR1 is ENHRY and CDR2 is SYGVKD. This CDR3 has 13 amino acids. CDR3 amino acids: CAITPGHTYGYTF. CDR3 DNA: TGTGCCATCACCCCAGGACATACCTATGGCTACACCTTC.

This clonotype turned up a few times. This CDR3 reads CSVGTVSSTDTQYF. The CDR3 nucleotides read TGCAGCGTTGGGACAGTATCTAGCACAGATACGCAGTATTTT. The chain uses TRBV29-1 and TRBJ2-3, with D tentatively TRBD1 (6 bases). This CDR3 is built from 14 residues. Germline V gene lookup returns CDR1 SQVTM and CDR2 ANQGSEA. The V end lost 4 bases, the J end lost 0 bases, and 11 bases lay between the germline ends.

This clonotype turned up a few times. This sequence joins TRBV28 and TRBJ2-4; the D is unclear. This CDR3 is built from 17 residues. In germline, CDR1 is MDHEN, CDR2 SYDVKM. Trimming removed 5 bases at V and 1 base at J, with 18 bases between. The DNA for the CDR3 is TGTGCCAGCAGTCAGGAATTCGGCAGCCATGCCAAAAACATTCAGTACTTC. It codes for CASSQEFGSHAKNIQYF.

The chain uses TRBV3-1 and TRBJ1-1; no definite D call. The length of the CDR3 is 15 residues. The germline V gene has CDR1 LGHDT and CDR2 YNNKEL (reference sequence). V lost 0 bases to trimming and J lost 12 bases, with 20 bases between them. CDR3 in amino acids: CASSQDGGGGEVSFF. In DNA, the CDR3 is TGTGCCAGCAGCCAAGACGGTGGCGGAGGAGAAGTGTCTTTCTTT.

This clonotype was found many times. The CDR3 nucleotides read TGTGCCAGCAGACCTAGGGGGCAGGGAGGCACCGGGGAGCTGTTTTTT. Its translation: CASRPRGQGGTGELFF. This chain uses TRBV12-3 or TRBV12-4 with TRBJ2-2; D might be TRBD1 (7 bases). The CDR3 contains 16 residues. V dropped 6 bases and J dropped 4 bases, with 18 bases sitting between them.

The CDR3 region has the DNA TGCGCCAGCAGCCTCCCCACAGGGGCGGGGGAGCAGTACTTC. Its translation: CASSLPTGAGEQYF. This chain connects TRBV5-1 to TRBJ2-7; tentative D call: TRBD1 (7 bases). Germline V gene lookup returns CDR1 SGHRS and CDR2 YFSETQ. The CDR3 runs to 14 residues. The V gene lost 4 bases and the J gene lost 7 bases, with 18 bases spanning the gap.

This clonotype was counted between two and nine times. The chain combines TRBV27 with TRBJ1-1; no clear D gene. The V end was cut by 3 bases, the J end by 7 bases, with 12 bases between. Germline V gene data show CDR1 as MNHEY and CDR2 as SMNVEV (reference sequence). The CDR3 is made up of 13 amino acids. This chain's CDR3 is CASSFFVTGEAFF. CDR3 in DNA: TGTGCCAGCAGTTTCTTTGTTACCGGTGAAGCTTTCTTT.

At least ten counts were recorded for this clonotype. The chain is built from TRBV12-3 or TRBV12-4 and TRBJ2-2; D may be TRBD1 or TRBD2 (5 bases each). Between the trimmed V and J ends, which lost 6 bases and 8 bases, there was a span of 13 bases. The CDR3 runs 13 residues. The CDR3 nucleotides are TGTGCCAGCAGAATCGCTTGGGGGGGGGAGCTGTTTTTT. Its translation is CASRIAWGGELFF.

The chain combines TRBV5-1 with TRBJ1-2; D perhaps matches TRBD1 (5 bases). The CDR3 runs 14 residues. CDR1 and CDR2 from the germline V gene are SGHRS and YFSETQ. The ends were cut back, 0 bases at V and 5 bases at J, with 11 bases in the middle. The CDR3 nucleotides read TGCGCCAGCAGCTTGGAGCAGGGCGTATATGGCTACACCTTC. This gives the protein CASSLEQGVYGYTF.

This chain uses TRBV7-2 with TRBJ1-4, with D hard to call. The germline CDR1 and CDR2 sequences are SGHTA and FQGNSA. Trimming left V 0 bases short and J 10 bases short, with 15 bases between. There are 15 residues in the CDR3. This CDR3 is CASSLATASLGKLFF. CDR3 DNA: TGTGCCAGCAGCTTAGCCACCGCGTCACTTGGAAAACTGTTTTTT.